This TCR beta chain was documented in a study of shared clonotypes between healthy human individuals. Repertoires were generated with immunoSEQ multiplex PCR, while TCRdb's copy carries only in-frame clones and drops some. The top ten hold more than 10% of the sample, which has about 460,000 clones, approximately 77% seen once. Whole-study findings and limits: Blood was the only sampled material, and tissue repertoires likely differ.

In the case of this clone: Its antigen remains unknown.

The CDR3 is 14 amino acids. V lost 5 bases, J lost 7 bases, and 17 bases lay in between. The germline gives CDR1 GTSNPN, CDR2 SVGIG (reference sequence). Sample: PBMCs. This clonotype was sampled from a woman between 35 and 50 years old in good health. Some clones in this sample may be carry-over from other donors' samples. V usage is TRBV30 and J usage is TRBJ2-2; D possibly corresponds to TRBD2 (5 bases). The CDR3 DNA reads TGTGCCTGGGGGAGTGCCCGCGGAAGCGGGGAGCTGTTTTTT. Encoded protein: CAWGSARGSGELFF. The complete variable domain, with remaining parts taken from reference TRBV30 and TRBJ2-2, reads SQTIHQWPATLVQPVGSPLSLECTVEGTSNPNLYWYRQAAGRGLQLLFYSVGIGQISSEVPQNLSASRPQDRQFILSSKKLLLSDSGFYLCAWGSARGSGELFFGEGSRLTVL.